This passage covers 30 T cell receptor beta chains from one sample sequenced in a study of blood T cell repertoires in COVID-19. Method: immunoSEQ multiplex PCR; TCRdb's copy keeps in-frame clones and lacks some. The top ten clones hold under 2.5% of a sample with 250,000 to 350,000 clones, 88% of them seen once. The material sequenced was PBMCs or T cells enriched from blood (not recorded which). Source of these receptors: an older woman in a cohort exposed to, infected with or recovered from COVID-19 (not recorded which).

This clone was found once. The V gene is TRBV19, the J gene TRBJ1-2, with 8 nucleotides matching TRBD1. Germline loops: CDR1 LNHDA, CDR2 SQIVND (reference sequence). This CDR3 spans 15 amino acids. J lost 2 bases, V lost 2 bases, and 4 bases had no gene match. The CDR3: CASSIQGASNYGYTF. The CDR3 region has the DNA TGTGCCAGTAGTATACAGGGGGCCTCCAACTATGGCTACACCTTC.

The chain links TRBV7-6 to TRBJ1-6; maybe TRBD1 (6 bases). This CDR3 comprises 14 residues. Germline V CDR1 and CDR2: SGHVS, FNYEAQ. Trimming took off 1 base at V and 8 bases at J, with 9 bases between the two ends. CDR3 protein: CASSLGGLDSPLHF. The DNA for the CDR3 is TGTGCCAGCAGCTTAGGGGGGCTGGATTCACCCCTCCACTTT. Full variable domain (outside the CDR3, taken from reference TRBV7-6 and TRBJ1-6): GAGVSQSPRYKVTKRGQDVALRCDPISGHVSLYWYRQALGQGPEFLTYFNYEAQQDKSGLPNDRFSAERPEGSISTLTIQRTEQRDSAMYRCASSLGGLDSPLHFGNGTRLTVT.

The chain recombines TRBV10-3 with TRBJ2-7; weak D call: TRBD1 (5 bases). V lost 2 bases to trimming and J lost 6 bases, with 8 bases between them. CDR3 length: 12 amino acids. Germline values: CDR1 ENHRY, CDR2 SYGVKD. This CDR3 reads CAISERQLEQYF. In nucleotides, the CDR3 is TGTGCCATCAGTGAGCGACAGCTCGAGCAGTACTTC.

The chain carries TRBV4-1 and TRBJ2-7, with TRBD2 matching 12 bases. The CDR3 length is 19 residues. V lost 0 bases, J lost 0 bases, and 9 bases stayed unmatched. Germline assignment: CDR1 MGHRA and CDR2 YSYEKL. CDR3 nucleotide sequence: TGCGCCAGCAGCCAAGACTGGGCTAGCGGGAGGGCCAGCTCCTACGAGCAGTACTTC. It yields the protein CASSQDWASGRASSYEQYF.

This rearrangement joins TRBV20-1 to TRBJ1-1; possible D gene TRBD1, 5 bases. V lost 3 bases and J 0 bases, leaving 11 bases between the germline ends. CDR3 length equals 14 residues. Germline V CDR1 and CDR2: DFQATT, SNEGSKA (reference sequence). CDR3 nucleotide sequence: TGCAGTGCTAGTGAGTCAGGGTTGAACACTGAAGCTTTCTTT. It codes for CSASESGLNTEAFF.

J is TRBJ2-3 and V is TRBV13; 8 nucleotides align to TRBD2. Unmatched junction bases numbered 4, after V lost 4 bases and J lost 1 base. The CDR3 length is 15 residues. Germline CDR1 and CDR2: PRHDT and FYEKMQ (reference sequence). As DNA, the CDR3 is TGTGCCAGCAGCTGGCGGGAGGATGGCACAGATACGCAGTATTTT. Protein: CASSWREDGTDTQYF.

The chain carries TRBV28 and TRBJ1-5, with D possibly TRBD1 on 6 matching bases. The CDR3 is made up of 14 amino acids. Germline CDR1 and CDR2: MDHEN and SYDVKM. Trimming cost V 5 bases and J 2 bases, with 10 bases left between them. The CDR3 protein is CASSLQGGNQPQHF. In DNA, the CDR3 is TGTGCCAGCAGTCTACAGGGAGGCAATCAGCCCCAGCATTTT.

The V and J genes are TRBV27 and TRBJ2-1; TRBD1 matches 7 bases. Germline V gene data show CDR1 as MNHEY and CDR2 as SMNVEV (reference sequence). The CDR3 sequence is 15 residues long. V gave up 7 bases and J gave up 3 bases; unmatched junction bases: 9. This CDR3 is CASIPTGQIYNEQFF. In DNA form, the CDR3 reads TGTGCCAGCATCCCGACGGGACAGATCTACAATGAGCAGTTCTTC.

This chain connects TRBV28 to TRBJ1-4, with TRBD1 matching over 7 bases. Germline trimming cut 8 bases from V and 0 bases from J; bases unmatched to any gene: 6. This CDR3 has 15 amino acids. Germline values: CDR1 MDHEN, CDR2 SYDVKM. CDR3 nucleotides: TGTGCCAGCCGAAACAGGGGCACAACTAATGAAAAACTGTTTTTT. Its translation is CASRNRGTTNEKLFF. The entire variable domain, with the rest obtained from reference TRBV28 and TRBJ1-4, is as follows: DVKVTQSSRYLVKRTGEKVFLECVQDMDHENMFWYRQDPGLGLRLIYFSYDVKMKEKGDIPEGYSVSREKKERFSLILESASTNQTSMYLCASRNRGTTNEKLFFGSGTQLSVL.

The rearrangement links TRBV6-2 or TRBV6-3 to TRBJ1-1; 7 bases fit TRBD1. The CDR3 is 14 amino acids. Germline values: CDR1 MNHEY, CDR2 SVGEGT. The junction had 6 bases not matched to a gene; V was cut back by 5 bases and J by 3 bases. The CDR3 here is CASSLRDRYTEAFF. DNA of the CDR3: TGTGCCAGCAGTCTTAGGGACAGATACACTGAAGCTTTCTTT.

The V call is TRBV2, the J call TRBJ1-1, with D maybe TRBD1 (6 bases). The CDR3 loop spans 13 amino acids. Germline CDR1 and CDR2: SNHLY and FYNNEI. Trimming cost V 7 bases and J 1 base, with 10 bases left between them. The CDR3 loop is CASNEGGNTEAFF. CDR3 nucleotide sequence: TGTGCCAGCAACGAAGGGGGGAACACTGAAGCTTTCTTT.

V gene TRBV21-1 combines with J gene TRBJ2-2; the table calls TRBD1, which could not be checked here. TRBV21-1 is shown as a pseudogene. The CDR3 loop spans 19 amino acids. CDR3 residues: CASSKDGGEGQGNTGELFF. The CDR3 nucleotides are TGTGCCAGCAGCAAAGATGGCGGGGAGGGACAGGGTAACACCGGGGAGCTGTTTTTT.

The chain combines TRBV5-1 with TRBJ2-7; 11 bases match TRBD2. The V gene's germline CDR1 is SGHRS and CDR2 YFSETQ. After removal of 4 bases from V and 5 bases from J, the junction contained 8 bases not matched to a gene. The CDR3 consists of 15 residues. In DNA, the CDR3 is TGCGCCAGCAGCCCTACTAGCGGGAGCTACGACGAGCAGTACTTC. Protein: CASSPTSGSYDEQYF.

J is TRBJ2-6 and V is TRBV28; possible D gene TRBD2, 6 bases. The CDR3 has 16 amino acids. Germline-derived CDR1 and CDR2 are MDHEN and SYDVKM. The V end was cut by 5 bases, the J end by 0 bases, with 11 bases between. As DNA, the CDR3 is TGTGCCAGCAGTCCGGGACTCAGCTCTGGGGCCAACGTCCTGACTTTC. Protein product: CASSPGLSSGANVLTF.

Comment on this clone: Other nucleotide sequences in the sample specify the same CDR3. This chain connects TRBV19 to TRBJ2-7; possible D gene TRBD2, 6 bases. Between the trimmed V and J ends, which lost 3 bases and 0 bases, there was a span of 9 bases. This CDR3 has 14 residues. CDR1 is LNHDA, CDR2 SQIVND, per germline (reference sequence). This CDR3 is CASSIGGSSYEQYF. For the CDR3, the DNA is TGTGCCAGTAGTATCGGAGGGAGCTCCTACGAGCAGTACTTC.

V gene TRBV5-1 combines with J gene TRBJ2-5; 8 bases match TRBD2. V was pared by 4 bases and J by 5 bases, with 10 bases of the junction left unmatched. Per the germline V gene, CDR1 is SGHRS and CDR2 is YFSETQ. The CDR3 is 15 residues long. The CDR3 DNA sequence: TGCGCCAGCAGCCCGGGAGGGCCGGTGAGCGAGACCCAGTACTTC. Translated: CASSPGGPVSETQYF.

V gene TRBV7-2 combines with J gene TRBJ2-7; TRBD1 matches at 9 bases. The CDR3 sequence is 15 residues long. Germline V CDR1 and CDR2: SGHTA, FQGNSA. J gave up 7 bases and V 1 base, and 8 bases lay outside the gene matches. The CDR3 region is CASSLEGTGMREQYF. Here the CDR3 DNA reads TGTGCCAGCAGCTTAGAAGGGACAGGGATGCGGGAGCAGTACTTC.

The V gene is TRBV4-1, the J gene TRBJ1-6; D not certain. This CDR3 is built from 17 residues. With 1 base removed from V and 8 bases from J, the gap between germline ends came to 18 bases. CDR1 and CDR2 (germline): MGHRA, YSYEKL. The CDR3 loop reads CASSQGQRVGMDSPLHF. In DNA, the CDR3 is TGCGCCAGCAGCCAAGGGCAGCGGGTCGGGATGGATTCACCCCTCCACTTT.

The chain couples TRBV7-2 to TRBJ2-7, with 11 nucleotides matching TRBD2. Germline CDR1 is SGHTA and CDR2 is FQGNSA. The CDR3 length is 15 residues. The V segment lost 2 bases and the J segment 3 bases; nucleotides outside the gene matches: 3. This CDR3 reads CASSLNGTSGYEQYF. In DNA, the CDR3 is TGTGCCAGCAGCTTAAATGGGACTAGCGGCTACGAGCAGTACTTC.

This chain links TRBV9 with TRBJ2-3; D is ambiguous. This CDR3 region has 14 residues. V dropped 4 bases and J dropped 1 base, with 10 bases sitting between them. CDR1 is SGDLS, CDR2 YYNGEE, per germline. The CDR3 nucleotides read TGTGCCAGCAGCCCCGCCTCAGGCACAGATACGCAGTATTTT. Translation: CASSPASGTDTQYF. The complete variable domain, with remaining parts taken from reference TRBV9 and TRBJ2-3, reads DSGVTQTPKHLITATGQRVTLRCSPRSGDLSVYWYQQSLDQGLQFLIQYYNGEERAKGNILERFSAQQFPDLHSELNLSSLELGDSALYFCASSPASGTDTQYFGPGTRLTVL.

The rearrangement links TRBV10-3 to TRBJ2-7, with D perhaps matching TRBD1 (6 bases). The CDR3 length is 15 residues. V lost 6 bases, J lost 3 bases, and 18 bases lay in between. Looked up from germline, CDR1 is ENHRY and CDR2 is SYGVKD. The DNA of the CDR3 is TGTGCCATCAGGTCAGGGACAAACTATAGCTACGAGCAGTACTTC. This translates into CAIRSGTNYSYEQYF.

In nucleotides, the CDR3 is TGTGCCAGCAGCTTGGAAGGGGGCCAGGGTTACGAGCAGTACTTC. This gives the protein CASSLEGGQGYEQYF. The genes are TRBV5-8 and TRBJ2-7; TRBD1 matches 7 bases. The trim removed 0 bases at V and 4 bases at J, leaving 7 bases unmatched. The CDR3 runs to 15 residues. Germline CDR1 reads SGHTS; CDR2 reads YDEGEE.

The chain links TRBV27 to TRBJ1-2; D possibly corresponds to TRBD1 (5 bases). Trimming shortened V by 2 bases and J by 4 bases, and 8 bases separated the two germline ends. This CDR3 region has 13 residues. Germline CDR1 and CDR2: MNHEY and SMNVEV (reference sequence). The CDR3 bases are TGTGCCAGCAGTTTAGGGGCTGGCTATGGCTACACCTTC. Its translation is CASSLGAGYGYTF.

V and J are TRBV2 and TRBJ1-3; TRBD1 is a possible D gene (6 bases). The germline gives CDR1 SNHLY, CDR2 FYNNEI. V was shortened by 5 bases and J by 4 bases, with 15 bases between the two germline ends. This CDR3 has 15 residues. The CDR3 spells CASSQTQGAGNTIYF. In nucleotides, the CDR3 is TGTGCCAGCAGTCAAACACAGGGTGCCGGAAACACCATATATTTT.

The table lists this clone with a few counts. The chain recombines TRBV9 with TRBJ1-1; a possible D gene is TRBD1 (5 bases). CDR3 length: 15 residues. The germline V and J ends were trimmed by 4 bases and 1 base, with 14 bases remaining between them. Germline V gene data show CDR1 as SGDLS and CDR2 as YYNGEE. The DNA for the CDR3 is TGTGCCAGCAGCCCCTCCGGCAGGGCGAACACTGAAGCTTTCTTT. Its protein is CASSPSGRANTEAFF. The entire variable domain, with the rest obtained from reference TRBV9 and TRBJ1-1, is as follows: DSGVTQTPKHLITATGQRVTLRCSPRSGDLSVYWYQQSLDQGLQFLIQYYNGEERAKGNILERFSAQQFPDLHSELNLSSLELGDSALYFCASSPSGRANTEAFFGQGTRLTVV.

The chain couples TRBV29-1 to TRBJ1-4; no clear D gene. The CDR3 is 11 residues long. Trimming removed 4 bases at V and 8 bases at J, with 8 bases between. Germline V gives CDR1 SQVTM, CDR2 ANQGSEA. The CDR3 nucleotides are TGCAGCGTTGTGGGCTCAGAAAAACTGTTTTTT. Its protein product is CSVVGSEKLFF. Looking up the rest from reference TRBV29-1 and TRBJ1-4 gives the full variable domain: SAVISQKPSRDICQRGTSLTIQCQVDSQVTMMFWYRQQPGQSLTLIATANQGSEATYESGFVIDKFPISRPNLTFSTLTVSNMSPEDSSIYLCSVVGSEKLFFGSGTQLSVL.

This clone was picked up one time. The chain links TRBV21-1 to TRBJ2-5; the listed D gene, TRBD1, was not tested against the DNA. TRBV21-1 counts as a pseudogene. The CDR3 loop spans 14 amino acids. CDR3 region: CASILGAPQETQYF. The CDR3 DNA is TGTGCCAGCATATTGGGGGCCCCCCAAGAGACCCAGTACTTC.

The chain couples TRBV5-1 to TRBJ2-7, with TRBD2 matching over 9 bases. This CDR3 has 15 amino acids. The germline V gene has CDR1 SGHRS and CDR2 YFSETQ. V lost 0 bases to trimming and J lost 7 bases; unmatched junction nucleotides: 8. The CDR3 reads CASSLVAGGPGEQYF. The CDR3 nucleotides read TGCGCCAGCAGCTTGGTGGCGGGAGGGCCGGGGGAGCAGTACTTC.

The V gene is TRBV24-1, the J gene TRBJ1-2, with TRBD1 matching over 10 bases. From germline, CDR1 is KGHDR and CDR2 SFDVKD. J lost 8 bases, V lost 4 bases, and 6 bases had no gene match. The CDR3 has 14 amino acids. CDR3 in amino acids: CATSEGRGQGGYTF. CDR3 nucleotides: TGTGCCACCAGTGAAGGCAGGGGACAGGGGGGCTACACCTTC.

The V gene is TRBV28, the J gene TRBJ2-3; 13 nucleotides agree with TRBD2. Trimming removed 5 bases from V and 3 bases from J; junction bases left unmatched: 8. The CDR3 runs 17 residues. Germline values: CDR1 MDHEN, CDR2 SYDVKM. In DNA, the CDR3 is TGTGCCAGCAGTCTCAGGACTAGCGGGAGTGGTACAGATACGCAGTATTTT. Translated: CASSLRTSGSGTDTQYF.